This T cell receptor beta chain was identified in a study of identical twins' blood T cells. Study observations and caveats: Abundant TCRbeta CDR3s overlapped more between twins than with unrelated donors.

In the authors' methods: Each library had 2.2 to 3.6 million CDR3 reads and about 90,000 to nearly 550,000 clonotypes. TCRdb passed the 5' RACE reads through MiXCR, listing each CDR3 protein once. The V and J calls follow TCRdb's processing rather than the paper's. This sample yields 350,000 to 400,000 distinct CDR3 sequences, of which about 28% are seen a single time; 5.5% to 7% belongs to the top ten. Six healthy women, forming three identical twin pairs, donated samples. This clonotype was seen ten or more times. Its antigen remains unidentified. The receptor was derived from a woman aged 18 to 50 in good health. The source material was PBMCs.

Here the CDR3 DNA reads TGTGCCATCAAGCACACCGGGGAGCTGTTTTTT. Its translation is CAIKHTGELFF. The V and J genes are TRBV10-3 and TRBJ2-2; unclear D gene. There are 11 residues in the CDR3. Looked up from germline, CDR1 is ENHRY and CDR2 is SYGVKD. V lost 7 bases and J lost 3, with 3 bases in between.